This T cell receptor (beta chain) was identified in a study of radiation and T cells in renal cell carcinoma. Sequencing used immunoSEQ multiplex PCR; TCRdb keeps in-frame clones, though not all of them. The profile shows over 85,000 clones, just under 85% of them singletons. Specified time point: blood 4 weeks post-SBRT, at nephrectomy. Treatment specified: 15 Gy SBRT to primary tumor, nephrectomy 4 weeks later. After SBRT, blood was collected at 2 and 4 weeks, plus baseline. J lost 1 base, V lost 3 bases, and 6 bases had no gene match. The germline V gene has CDR1 SGDLS and CDR2 YYNGEE. The CDR3 is made up of 15 amino acids. Turning to this clone: Its antigen is currently unknown.

The study, taken as a whole, reports: In blood, top tumor clones expanded by 2 weeks, shrinking by 4.

This receptor was identified in a man aged 50 or older with renal cell carcinoma. Specimen: blood, collected from a patient whose treatment included radiotherapy and nephrectomy. The chain combines TRBV9 with TRBJ1-2, with 7 positions matching TRBD1. CDR3 in amino acids: CASSEEGALNYGYTF. CDR3 DNA: TGTGCCAGCAGCGAGGAGGGGGCACTTAACTATGGCTACACCTTC. Looking up the rest from reference TRBV9 and TRBJ1-2 gives the full variable domain: DSGVTQTPKHLITATGQRVTLRCSPRSGDLSVYWYQQSLDQGLQFLIQYYNGEERAKGNILERFSAQQFPDLHSELNLSSLELGDSALYFCASSEEGALNYGYTFGSGTRLTVV.